The T cell receptor beta chain under discussion was sequenced for a study of T cell responses to AZD1222 COVID-19 vaccine. The V gene's germline CDR1 is SGDLS and CDR2 YYNGEE. V shed 0 bases and J 2 bases; nucleotides not matched to a gene: 4. CDR3 size: 16 residues. Concerning this clone: Its antigen is undetermined.

Study-level findings and limits: Sampled repertoires all dated from after the peak T cell response. The sample set comprised mostly white British donors with more females, and clonal diversity was possibly underestimated.

Produced via immunoSEQ multiplex PCR; TCRdb's table is partial and in-frame only. The sample includes some 130,000 clones, roughly 90% of them seen just once. The clonotype originates from an adult in good health. The chain recombines TRBV9 with TRBJ2-7, with 11 bases that match TRBD1. This sample comprised peripheral blood, obtained on day 0 of AZD1222 vaccination. In DNA, the CDR3 is TGTGCCAGCAGCGTAGGGGAGGGACAGGGGGCCTACGAGCAGTACTTC. Translated, it gives CASSVGEGQGAYEQYF. The entire variable domain, with the rest obtained from reference TRBV9 and TRBJ2-7, is as follows: DSGVTQTPKHLITATGQRVTLRCSPRSGDLSVYWYQQSLDQGLQFLIQYYNGEERAKGNILERFSAQQFPDLHSELNLSSLELGDSALYFCASSVGEGQGAYEQYFGPGTRLTVT.